Included here is one T cell receptor (beta chain) sequence, with context. Its specificity is not known. Naive CD8+ T lymphocytes were specified as CD45RO-CCR7+CD27+CD95-. UMI-labeled 5' RACE yielded the TRB cDNA libraries. With the 5' RACE reads reprocessed, TCRdb shows one record per CDR3 protein and no DNA. This sample's table reports some 130,000 distinct CDR3 sequences. The sample originates from a study of CXCR3-negative and CXCR3-positive naive CD8 T cells. The CDR3 is 17 residues long. Germline V gene lookup returns CDR1 SGHKS and CDR2 YYEKEE (reference sequence). Study conclusions and caveats: With surface CD5 comparable between naive subsets, TCR strength was estimated using properties derived from the TRB CDR3. Sequencing showed both naive subsets with comparably high diversity, and memory CD8+ cells much lower. Naive cells, whether CXCR3-negative or CXCR3-positive, had similar TRBV-TRBJ usage, while memory cells differed.

This rearrangement joins TRBV5-5 to TRBJ1-5; TCRdb outputs TRBD1, but without DNA this stays unchecked. Material for sequencing was naive CXCR3- CD8+ T cells from blood. Specified subset: CD45RO-CCR7+CD27+CD95- naive CD8+ T cells lacking CXCR3 (TNR3-). This receptor was identified in a human donor in good health. Some clones in this sample may be carry-over from other donors' samples. This CDR3 reads CASSPAGTGGENQPQHF.